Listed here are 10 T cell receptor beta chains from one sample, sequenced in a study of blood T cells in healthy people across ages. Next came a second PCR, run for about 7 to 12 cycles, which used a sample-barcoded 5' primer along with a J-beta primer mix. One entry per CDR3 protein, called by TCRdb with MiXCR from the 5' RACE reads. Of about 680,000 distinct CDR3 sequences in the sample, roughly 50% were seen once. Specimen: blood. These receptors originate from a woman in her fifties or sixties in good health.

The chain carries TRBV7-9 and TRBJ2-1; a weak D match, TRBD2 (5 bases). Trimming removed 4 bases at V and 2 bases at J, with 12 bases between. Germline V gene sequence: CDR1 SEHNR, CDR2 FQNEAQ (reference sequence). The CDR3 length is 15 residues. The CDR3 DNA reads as TGTGCCAGCAGCTCCGCGGCCGGGGCCTACAATGAGCAGTTCTTC. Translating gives CASSSAAGAYNEQFF.

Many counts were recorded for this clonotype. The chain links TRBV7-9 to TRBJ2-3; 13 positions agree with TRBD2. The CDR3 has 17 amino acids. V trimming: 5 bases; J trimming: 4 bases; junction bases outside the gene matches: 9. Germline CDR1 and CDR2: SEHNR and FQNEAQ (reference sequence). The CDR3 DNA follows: TGTGCCAGCAGCCCCACTAGCGGGAGGGCGCAGGCAGATACGCAGTATTTT. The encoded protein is CASSPTSGRAQADTQYF.

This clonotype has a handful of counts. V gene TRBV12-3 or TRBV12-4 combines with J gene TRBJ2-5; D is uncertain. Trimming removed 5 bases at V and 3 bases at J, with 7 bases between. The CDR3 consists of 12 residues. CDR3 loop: CASSQRKETQYF. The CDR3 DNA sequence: TGTGCCAGCAGTCAAAGAAAAGAGACCCAGTACTTC.

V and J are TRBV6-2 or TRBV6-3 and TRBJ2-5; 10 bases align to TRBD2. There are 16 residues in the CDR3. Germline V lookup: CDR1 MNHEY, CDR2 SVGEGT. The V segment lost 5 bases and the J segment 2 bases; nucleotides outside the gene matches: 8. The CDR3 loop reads CASSGPGLARQETQYF. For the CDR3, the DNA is TGTGCCAGCAGTGGCCCGGGACTAGCGCGTCAAGAGACCCAGTACTTC.

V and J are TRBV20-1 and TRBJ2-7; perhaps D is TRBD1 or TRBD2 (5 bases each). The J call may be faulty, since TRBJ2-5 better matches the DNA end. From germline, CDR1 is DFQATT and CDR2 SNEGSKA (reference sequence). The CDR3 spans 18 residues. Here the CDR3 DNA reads TGCAGTGCTAGACATCTTTCTTCCGGGACCCACCTGGGGGAGACCCAGTACTTC. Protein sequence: CSARHLSSGTHLGETQYF.

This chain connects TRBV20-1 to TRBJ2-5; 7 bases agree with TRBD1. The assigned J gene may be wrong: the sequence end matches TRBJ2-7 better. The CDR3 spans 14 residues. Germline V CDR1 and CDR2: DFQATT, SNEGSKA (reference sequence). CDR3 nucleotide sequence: TGCAGTGCTAATATATTGGGACAGACAGACGAGCAGTACTTC. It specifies CSANILGQTDEQYF.

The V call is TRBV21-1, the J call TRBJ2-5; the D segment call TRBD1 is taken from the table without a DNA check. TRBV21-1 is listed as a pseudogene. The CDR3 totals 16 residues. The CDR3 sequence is CASNPLGRILQETQYF. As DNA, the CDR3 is TGTGCCAGCAACCCCCTTGGACGGATTCTCCAAGAGACCCAGTACTTC.

The CDR3 DNA is TGTGCCAGCAGCCAAATTTCTAGCGGGAGGTCCCATGGGACCGGGGAGCTGTTTTTT. Translated, it gives CASSQISSGRSHGTGELFF. This chain links TRBV3-1 with TRBJ2-2, with TRBD2 identical over 11 bases. The CDR3 has 19 residues. Trimming cost V 2 bases and J 5 bases; bases outside gene matches: 13. From germline, CDR1 is LGHDT and CDR2 YNNKEL (reference sequence).

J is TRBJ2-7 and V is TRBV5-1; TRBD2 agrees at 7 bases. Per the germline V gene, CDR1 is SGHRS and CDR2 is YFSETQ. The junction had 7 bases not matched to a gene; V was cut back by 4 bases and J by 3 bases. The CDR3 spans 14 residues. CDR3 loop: CASSQSGTNYEQYF. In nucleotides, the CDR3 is TGCGCCAGCAGCCAAAGCGGGACGAACTACGAGCAGTACTTC.

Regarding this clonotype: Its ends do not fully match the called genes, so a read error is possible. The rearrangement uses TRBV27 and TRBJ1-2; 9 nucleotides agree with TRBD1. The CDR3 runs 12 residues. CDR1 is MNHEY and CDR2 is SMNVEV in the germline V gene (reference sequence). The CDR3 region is CAGSRTGEGYTF. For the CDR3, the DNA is TGTGCCGGCAGCCGGACAGGGGAGGGCTACACCTTC.